This TCR beta chain was captured by sequencing in a study of T cell changes during pregnancy in multiple sclerosis. Here immunoSEQ multiplex PCR was the method, and the copy in TCRdb shows in-frame clones only, minus some. The repertoire consists of approximately 100,000 clones, with 94% occurring once and the leading ten covering less than 2.5%. The origin of this receptor is a female donor with multiple sclerosis, enrolled in a pregnancy study. The sequences come from peripheral blood, collected in the third trimester of pregnancy.

CDR3 loop: CASSSGLASSEQYF. The CDR3 nucleotides read TGTGCCAGCAGCTCGGGACTAGCGTCGTCCGAGCAGTACTTC. This chain joins TRBV7-9 and TRBJ2-7; TRBD2 aligns across 10 bases. V lost 4 bases and J lost 6; bases outside the gene matches: 6. Germline-derived CDR1 and CDR2 are SEHNR and FQNEAQ (reference sequence). The CDR3 is made up of 14 amino acids.